These 30 T cell receptor beta chains came from one sample sequenced in a study of T cell changes during pregnancy in multiple sclerosis. The repertoire was sequenced with immunoSEQ multiplex PCR; TCRdb's copy has only in-frame clones and lacks some. The repertoire holds some 80,000 clones, with around 90% as singletons. Sample: peripheral blood, taken before pregnancy. The receptors derive from a female donor with multiple sclerosis, enrolled in a pregnancy study.

V usage is TRBV2 and J usage is TRBJ2-3, with TRBD2 matching 16 bases. The J segment lost 1 base and the V segment lost 3 bases, leaving 7 bases of the junction unmatched. CDR1 is SNHLY and CDR2 is FYNNEI in the germline V gene. The CDR3 extends over 19 amino acids. CDR3 bases: TGTGCCAGCAGTGAGGGACTAGCGGGGGGGCCATTCGGCACAGATACGCAGTATTTT. Protein sequence: CASSEGLAGGPFGTDTQYF. The complete variable domain, with remaining parts taken from reference TRBV2 and TRBJ2-3, reads EPEVTQTPSHQVTQMGQEVILRCVPISNHLYFYWYRQILGQKVEFLVSFYNNEISEKSEIFDDQFSVERPDGSNFTLKIRSTKLEDSAMYFCASSEGLAGGPFGTDTQYFGPGTRLTVL.

The J gene is TRBJ2-7, the V gene TRBV9; D possibly corresponds to TRBD2 (7 bases). This CDR3 is 14 amino acids long. CDR1 SGDLS and CDR2 YYNGEE come from the germline V gene. V was clipped by 0 bases and J by 3 bases, with 10 bases between them. This chain's CDR3 is CASSVEGGDYEQYF. The CDR3 DNA reads as TGTGCCAGCAGCGTAGAGGGGGGGGACTACGAGCAGTACTTC.

The J gene is TRBJ2-5, the V gene TRBV11-3; maybe TRBD1 (6 bases). Germline CDR1 is SGHNT and CDR2 is YENEEA. The CDR3 has 15 residues. V dropped 6 bases and J dropped 1 base, with 15 bases sitting between them. The CDR3 sequence is CASSSPGDPQETQYF. The CDR3 DNA reads as TGTGCCAGCAGTTCCCCAGGGGATCCCCAAGAGACCCAGTACTTC.

The rearrangement joins TRBV7-2 to TRBJ1-2; maybe TRBD1 (6 bases). The CDR3 is 15 residues long. The germline V gene encodes CDR1 SGHTA and CDR2 FQGNSA. The V gene lost 2 bases and the J gene lost 3 bases, with 13 bases spanning the gap. CDR3 DNA sequence: TGTGCCAGCAGCTTAAGGAAGGGGGGGGACTATGGCTACACCTTC. Its protein is CASSLRKGGDYGYTF.

The chain combines TRBV5-1 with TRBJ2-2; 8 nucleotides align to TRBD1. Germline V gene lookup returns CDR1 SGHRS and CDR2 YFSETQ. Trimming at V came to 4 bases and at J to 1 base, leaving 6 bases not matched to a gene. The CDR3 length is 16 residues. The CDR3 sequence is CASSGVGTGNTGELFF. In DNA, the CDR3 is TGCGCCAGCAGCGGCGTAGGGACAGGGAACACCGGGGAGCTGTTTTTT.

In DNA, the CDR3 is TGTGCCAGCCACCCCGGGACAGGGGAAGAGACCCAGTACTTC. Translated, it gives CASHPGTGEETQYF. The chain combines TRBV30 with TRBJ2-5; TRBD1 matches at 10 bases. Per the germline V gene, CDR1 is GTSNPN and CDR2 is SVGIG (reference sequence). Unmatched junction bases numbered 9, after V lost 8 bases and J lost 3 bases. The CDR3 totals 14 residues.

This chain connects TRBV9 to TRBJ2-7; 9 bases are shared with TRBD2. V gave up 3 bases and J gave up 4 bases; unmatched junction bases: 8. This CDR3 is 15 amino acids long. The V gene's germline CDR1 is SGDLS and CDR2 YYNGEE. The CDR3 nucleotides are TGTGCCAGCAGCGGGGGATCGGGACTAGCTTACGAGCAGTACTTC. The encoded protein is CASSGGSGLAYEQYF.

The chain has TRBV5-6 and TRBJ2-7; D may be TRBD2 (5 bases). The germline V gene has CDR1 SGHDT and CDR2 YYEEEE. V was trimmed by 3 bases and J by 7 bases, leaving 17 bases between them. This CDR3 spans 14 amino acids. The CDR3: CASSWSRLPLEQYF. As DNA, the CDR3 is TGTGCCAGCAGCTGGAGTAGACTACCCTTGGAGCAGTACTTC.

The CDR3 DNA sequence: TGTGCCAGCTCACCACGGCTAGCGGGGGGGCTAAGCACAGATACGCAGTATTTT. Translated: CASSPRLAGGLSTDTQYF. The chain employs TRBV18 and TRBJ2-3, with 12 positions matching TRBD2. Germline CDR1 and CDR2: KGHSH and LQKENI. This CDR3 region has 18 residues. V was pared by 1 base and J by 0 bases, with 5 bases of the junction left unmatched.

A word on this clone: This sample includes further DNA sequences coding for the same CDR3. V usage is TRBV10-3 and J usage is TRBJ1-5; TRBD1 might be the D (5 bases). CDR3 length: 14 residues. Between the trimmed V and J ends, which lost 0 bases and 7 bases, there was a span of 10 bases. Germline-derived CDR1 and CDR2 are ENHRY and SYGVKD. The CDR3 sequence: CAISESLGAQPQHF. The CDR3 nucleotides are TGTGCCATCAGTGAGTCGTTAGGGGCCCAGCCCCAGCATTTT.

The chain uses TRBV7-9 and TRBJ2-7; D perhaps matches TRBD1 (6 bases). In germline, CDR1 is SEHNR, CDR2 FQNEAQ (reference sequence). V was shortened by 6 bases and J by 6 bases, with 12 bases between the two germline ends. The CDR3 has 12 amino acids. CDR3 loop: CASSSGVTEQYF. CDR3 bases: TGTGCCAGCAGTTCAGGGGTCACCGAGCAGTACTTC.

This chain links TRBV2 with TRBJ2-4; D ambiguous. CDR1 and CDR2 from the germline V gene are SNHLY and FYNNEI. This CDR3 spans 14 amino acids. The germline V and J ends were trimmed by 6 bases and 0 bases, with 9 bases remaining between them. The CDR3 region is CASRSTIAKNIQYF. The CDR3 nucleotides read TGTGCCAGCAGGTCAACAATAGCCAAAAACATTCAGTACTTC.

The V and J genes are TRBV19 and TRBJ1-2; tentatively, D is TRBD1 (6 bases). The CDR3 is 15 residues long. Germline CDR1 reads LNHDA; CDR2 reads SQIVND (reference sequence). With 3 bases removed from V and 4 bases from J, the gap between germline ends came to 15 bases. This CDR3 reads CASSIGEGTLYGYTF. CDR3 bases: TGTGCCAGTAGTATTGGGGAGGGGACACTCTATGGCTACACCTTC.

The rearrangement links TRBV7-2 to TRBJ1-6, with 9 bases aligning to TRBD1. The J segment lost 9 bases and the V segment lost 1 base, leaving 4 bases of the junction unmatched. The CDR3 totals 15 residues. The V gene's germline CDR1 is SGHTA and CDR2 FQGNSA. CDR3 in amino acids: CASSLGGQGSSPLHF. The CDR3 nucleotides read TGTGCCAGCAGCTTAGGGGGACAGGGAAGTTCACCCCTCCACTTT.

V is TRBV7-8 and J is TRBJ2-1; 8 bases are a match to TRBD1. CDR1 is SGHVS, CDR2 FQNEAQ, per germline. V trimming: 6 bases; J trimming: 6 bases; junction bases outside the gene matches: 7. This CDR3 region has 14 residues. The CDR3 here is CASRQGARGNEQFF. The CDR3 nucleotides read TGTGCCAGCAGGCAGGGGGCGCGAGGCAATGAGCAGTTCTTC.

The V call is TRBV5-4, the J call TRBJ1-6, with no clear D. CDR1 and CDR2 (germline): SGHNT, YYREEE (reference sequence). CDR3 length equals 11 residues. The V end was cut by 7 bases, the J end by 11 bases, with 10 bases between. The CDR3 coding sequence is TGTGCCAGCCCCCTCTATCCACCCCTCCACTTT. Amino acids: CASPLYPPLHF.

The J gene is TRBJ1-4, the V gene TRBV9; D possibly corresponds to TRBD1 (6 bases). Germline V CDR1 and CDR2: SGDLS, YYNGEE. V was shortened by 4 bases and J by 3 bases, with 16 bases between the two germline ends. The CDR3 loop spans 16 amino acids. As DNA, the CDR3 is TGTGCCAGCAGCCCCCAACAGGGTTGGGCTAATGAAAAACTGTTTTTT. This sequence encodes CASSPQQGWANEKLFF.

The V gene is TRBV27, the J gene TRBJ2-6, with 7 nucleotides matching TRBD1. J gave up 4 bases and V 4 bases, and 7 bases lay outside the gene matches. In germline, CDR1 is MNHEY, CDR2 SMNVEV (reference sequence). The CDR3 consists of 16 residues. CDR3 in DNA: TGTGCCAGCAGTTCTGTGACAGGGACCGGGGCCAACGTCCTGACTTTC. Amino acids: CASSSVTGTGANVLTF.

V and J are TRBV30 and TRBJ2-2; 9 nucleotides line up with TRBD2. Germline CDR1 reads GTSNPN; CDR2 reads SVGIG (reference sequence). Unmatched junction bases numbered 10, after V lost 5 bases and J lost 0 bases. There are 17 residues in the CDR3. CDR3 loop: CAWVDGAGGANTGELFF. The CDR3 DNA reads as TGTGCCTGGGTGGACGGAGCGGGGGGCGCGAACACCGGGGAGCTGTTTTTT.

The chain carries TRBV19 and TRBJ2-1, with TRBD2 matching over 10 bases. With V trimmed by 5 bases and J by 6 bases, 7 bases remained unmatched. CDR3 length equals 15 residues. CDR1 LNHDA and CDR2 SQIVND come from the germline V gene (reference sequence). In DNA form, the CDR3 reads TGTGCCAGTAGTCCTAGCGGGGGCACGTTCAATGAGCAGTTCTTC. This translates into CASSPSGGTFNEQFF. The complete variable domain, with remaining parts taken from reference TRBV19 and TRBJ2-1, reads DGGITQSPKYLFRKEGQNVTLSCEQNLNHDAMYWYRQDPGQGLRLIYYSQIVNDFQKGDIAEGYSVSREKKESFPLTVTSAQKNPTAFYLCASSPSGGTFNEQFFGPGTRLTVL.

This clone appeared once. The gene calls are TRBV14 and TRBJ2-7, with a weak D call TRBD2 (6 bases). Trimming stripped 3 bases from V and 6 bases from J, with 21 bases between. This CDR3 is built from 16 residues. Looked up from germline, CDR1 is SGHDN and CDR2 is FVKESK. For the CDR3, the DNA is TGTGCCAGCAGCCAGGCCGGGGGTCGTCGGCTTGCCGAGCAGTACTTC. Its translation: CASSQAGGRRLAEQYF.

The V gene is TRBV7-9, the J gene TRBJ1-1; D possibly corresponds to TRBD1 (6 bases). Trimming removed 5 bases at V and 6 bases at J, with 10 bases between. Germline values: CDR1 SEHNR, CDR2 FQNEAQ (reference sequence). The CDR3 sequence is 12 residues long. The CDR3 DNA is TGTGCCAGCAGCGCGGACAGTTCTGAAGCTTTCTTT. Translated: CASSADSSEAFF.

V gene TRBV7-9 combines with J gene TRBJ2-2, with 9 bases lining up with TRBD1. The germline V gene has CDR1 SEHNR and CDR2 FQNEAQ (reference sequence). Trimming took 1 base from V and 7 from J; bases not matched to a gene: 1. The CDR3 has 14 amino acids. The chain's CDR3 is CASSLGTGDGELFF. The CDR3 nucleotides read TGTGCCAGCAGCTTAGGGACAGGGGACGGGGAGCTGTTTTTT.

This clone was recorded only once. The CDR3 sequence: CASSSSGGALGYTF. In DNA form, the CDR3 reads TGTGCCAGCAGCTCCTCGGGGGGGGCACTTGGCTACACCTTC. The rearrangement joins TRBV7-3 to TRBJ1-2, with D tentatively TRBD1 (6 bases). The germline CDR1 and CDR2 sequences are SGHTA and FQGTGA. This CDR3 region has 14 residues. Trimming pared 4 bases from V and 7 bases from J, leaving 16 bases between.

V gene TRBV30 combines with J gene TRBJ2-3; 9 nucleotides line up with TRBD2. CDR3 size: 15 residues. The V gene's germline CDR1 is GTSNPN and CDR2 SVGIG (reference sequence). Trimming at V came to 0 bases and at J to 6 bases, leaving 7 bases not matched to a gene. The CDR3 region has the DNA TGTGCCTGGAGTGTTAGCGGGGGTCTGTCGGATACGCAGTATTTT. Translation gives CAWSVSGGLSDTQYF.

This rearrangement joins TRBV11-3 to TRBJ1-6; TRBD1 might be the D (6 bases). The V and J ends lost 0 bases and 0 bases respectively, with 12 bases between them. The V gene's germline CDR1 is SGHNT and CDR2 YENEEA. This CDR3 is 18 amino acids long. The CDR3 DNA reads as TGTGCCAGCAGCTTAGATCCCGGACAGCGCTCCTATAATTCACCCCTCCACTTT. Translation: CASSLDPGQRSYNSPLHF.

This clone has a single count. V gene TRBV9 combines with J gene TRBJ1-6; 8 positions agree with TRBD1. V trimming: 2 bases; J trimming: 7 bases; junction bases outside the gene matches: 2. The germline CDR1 and CDR2 sequences are SGDLS and YYNGEE. This CDR3 comprises 14 residues. In DNA, the CDR3 is TGTGCCAGCAGCGTGCGGGACAGGAATTCACCCCTCCACTTT. The encoded protein is CASSVRDRNSPLHF.

In its sample, this clone was seen once. The genes are TRBV28 and TRBJ1-6; the D is unclear. V was cut by 2 bases and J by 4 bases, with 9 bases left in between. CDR3 length: 15 amino acids. The germline V gene has CDR1 MDHEN and CDR2 SYDVKM. In nucleotides, the CDR3 is TGTGCCAGCAGTTTAGGCGGGGTTTATAATTCACCCCTCCACTTT. It yields the protein CASSLGGVYNSPLHF.

The genes are TRBV30 and TRBJ2-1, with D unresolved. V lost 3 bases, J lost 8 bases, and 17 bases lay in between. Germline V gives CDR1 GTSNPN, CDR2 SVGIG (reference sequence). This CDR3 region has 14 residues. The chain's CDR3 is CAWSAVGVWHEQFF. CDR3 nucleotide sequence: TGTGCCTGGAGCGCTGTGGGCGTGTGGCATGAGCAGTTCTTC.

The rearrangement joins TRBV7-9 to TRBJ2-2; the match to TRBD1 covers 7 bases. This CDR3 region has 13 residues. Trimming took 8 bases from V and 5 from J; bases not matched to a gene: 5. From germline, CDR1 is SEHNR and CDR2 FQNEAQ (reference sequence). This CDR3 reads CASRQGPTGELFF. CDR3 nucleotide sequence: TGTGCCAGCCGACAGGGTCCAACCGGGGAGCTGTTTTTT.